This TCR beta chain was sequenced in a study of blood T cell repertoires in COVID-19. Study-wide context: The analysed material was cDNA or gDNA that came from T cells, B-cell-depleted T cells, or PBMCs.

Per the germline V gene, CDR1 is KGHSH and CDR2 is LQKENI. V lost 2 bases, J lost 3 bases, and 11 bases lay in between. The CDR3 has 14 residues. Authors' analysis steps: Using reference gene primer amplification, nucleated cell counts were estimated. Clones were read by immunoSEQ multiplex PCR, and TCRdb kept only the in-frame ones, dropping some. That table is the source of V, J and clone size, and D and trimming were worked out from the DNA. The repertoire includes over 40,000 clones, roughly four fifths of them detected once, and around 2.5% sits in the top ten. This clone was counted once. The chain joins TRBV18 to TRBJ2-7, with D maybe TRBD2 (6 bases). Sequenced: peripheral blood. This receptor was identified in a woman in her sixties with acute or convalescent COVID-19. The CDR3 DNA is TGTGCCAGCTCACCAGCTAGCGAAGTCTACGAGCAGTACTTC. This codes for CASSPASEVYEQYF.